These 26 T cell receptor beta chains were all obtained from the same sample, sequenced in a study of blood T cell repertoires in COVID-19 (dated by TCRdb to between 2020 and 2021). The library relied on the immunoSEQ multiplex PCR assay. As stored in TCRdb, this immuneACCESS dataset retains in-frame rearrangements with V and J assigned. A fraction of the clones does not appear; measured against another copy, unresolved V genes explain less than half of the discrepancy, and the remainder lacks a known reason. The table for this sample lists under 200,000 clones; 60% to 80% of them were counted only once. In total, the top ten clones hold around 3% of the sample. The specimen was peripheral blood. The source of these receptors is a man between 70 and 80 years old with acute or convalescent COVID-19.

The V call is TRBV6-4, the J call TRBJ2-7; 9 bases match TRBD2. The CDR3 sequence is 16 residues long. Germline CDR1 and CDR2: MRHNA and SNTAGT. V dropped 3 bases and J dropped 4; count of bases not matched to a gene: 10. This CDR3 reads CASSEDEREEAYEQYF. In DNA form, the CDR3 reads TGTGCCAGCAGTGAAGACGAGCGGGAGGAAGCGTACGAGCAGTACTTC.

This rearrangement joins TRBV19 to TRBJ1-6; D is unresolved. Germline CDR1 is LNHDA and CDR2 is SQIVND (reference sequence). V gave up 5 bases and J gave up 9 bases, with 8 bases separating them. This CDR3 is built from 12 residues. CDR3 DNA: TGTGCCAGTAGTCAAGAGGGTTCACCCCTCCACTTT. It yields the protein CASSQEGSPLHF.

This sequence joins TRBV18 and TRBJ2-7; 10 positions agree with TRBD1. Trimming at V came to 0 bases and at J to 5 bases, leaving 1 base not matched to a gene. Germline V gene data show CDR1 as KGHSH and CDR2 as LQKENI. This CDR3 region has 14 residues. This CDR3 reads CASSPPGQGNEQYF. In DNA form, the CDR3 reads TGTGCCAGCTCACCACCGGGACAGGGGAACGAGCAGTACTTC.

The V and J genes are TRBV7-9 and TRBJ2-4; the D is unclear. Germline CDR1 SEHNR, CDR2 FQNEAQ (reference sequence). The CDR3 has 16 amino acids. Trimming took off 4 bases at V and 1 base at J, with 14 bases between the two ends. Here the CDR3 reads CASSSSPGSAKNIQYF. The CDR3, as DNA: TGTGCCAGCAGCTCCTCTCCAGGTAGTGCCAAAAACATTCAGTACTTC. Based on the CDR3 plus reference TRBV7-9 and TRBJ2-4, the full variable domain is DTGVSQNPRHKITKRGQNVTFRCDPISEHNRLYWYRQTLGQGPEFLTYFQNEAQLEKSRLLSDRFSAERPKGSFSTLEIQRTEQGDSAMYLCASSSSPGSAKNIQYFGAGTRLSVL.

CDR3 residues: CAITLRGGANTGELFF. The CDR3 DNA is TGTGCCATCACCCTTAGAGGGGGAGCGAACACCGGGGAGCTGTTTTTT. The chain is built from TRBV10-3 and TRBJ2-2; D is possibly TRBD1 (6 bases). This CDR3 contains 16 residues. Trimming left V 7 bases short and J 0 bases short, with 15 bases between. Germline V gene lookup returns CDR1 ENHRY and CDR2 SYGVKD.

V usage is TRBV5-6 and J usage is TRBJ2-2, with 12 bases lining up with TRBD2. Unmatched junction bases numbered 9, after V lost 3 bases and J lost 0 bases. Germline V gene data show CDR1 as SGHDT and CDR2 as YYEEEE. The CDR3 covers 19 residues. This CDR3 reads CASSSVLAGGDANTGELFF. CDR3 bases: TGTGCCAGCAGCTCCGTTCTAGCGGGGGGGGACGCGAACACCGGGGAGCTGTTTTTT.

This clone has only a few counts. V usage is TRBV6-6 and J usage is TRBJ1-2; D is unclear. The CDR3 has 13 amino acids. The germline CDR1 and CDR2 sequences are MNHNY and SVGAGI (reference sequence). V gave up 5 bases and J gave up 8 bases, with 15 bases separating them. The CDR3 here is CASSETTIWGYTF. For the CDR3, the DNA is TGTGCCAGCAGTGAGACGACTATCTGGGGCTACACCTTC.

This clone came up a few times. This chain links TRBV19 with TRBJ2-2; tentatively, D is TRBD1 (7 bases). The CDR3 is 15 amino acids. Trimming took off 5 bases at V and 4 bases at J, with 14 bases between the two ends. CDR1 is LNHDA, CDR2 SQIVND, per germline (reference sequence). The CDR3 DNA follows: TGTGCCAGTAGTTCAAGACAGGGAGGCACCGGGGAGCTGTTTTTT. It is translated as CASSSRQGGTGELFF.

This clone was detected only once. The genes are TRBV11-3 and TRBJ2-1; TRBD2 aligns across 11 bases. Looked up from germline, CDR1 is SGHNT and CDR2 is YENEEA. With V trimmed by 0 bases and J by 6 bases, 13 bases remained unmatched. The CDR3 is 19 residues long. CDR3 DNA: TGTGCCAGCAGCTTAGAGGCGGGACTAGCGGTTATTCCGGGCAATGAGCAGTTCTTC. Translated: CASSLEAGLAVIPGNEQFF.

CDR3 protein: CASRGGLSSGNTIYF. CDR3 nucleotide sequence: TGTGCCAGCAGGGGGGGACTGAGCTCTGGAAACACCATATATTTT. The V and J genes are TRBV28 and TRBJ1-3; a weak D match, TRBD1 (5 bases). Germline-derived CDR1 and CDR2 are MDHEN and SYDVKM. The CDR3 loop spans 15 amino acids. V lost 6 bases and J lost 0, with 12 bases in between.

This chain links TRBV13 with TRBJ1-1; tentatively, D is TRBD1 (5 bases). The V end was cut by 1 base, the J end by 5 bases, with 17 bases between. This CDR3 comprises 16 residues. Germline lookup yields CDR1 PRHDT and CDR2 FYEKMQ (reference sequence). CDR3 in DNA: TGTGCCAGCAGCTTAGAGGGGTGGGGCGCGGGGACTGAAGCTTTCTTT. Amino acids: CASSLEGWGAGTEAFF.

Here the CDR3 reads CASSQDRSGADTQYF. Here the CDR3 DNA reads TGCGCCAGCAGCCAAGATCGTAGCGGGGCAGATACGCAGTATTTT. The rearrangement joins TRBV4-1 to TRBJ2-3; 8 positions match TRBD2. The CDR3 loop spans 15 amino acids. The germline CDR1 and CDR2 sequences are MGHRA and YSYEKL. J lost 4 bases, V lost 0 bases, and 3 bases had no gene match.

This sequence joins TRBV19 and TRBJ2-7, with 10 bases identical to TRBD1. The length of the CDR3 is 14 residues. CDR1 LNHDA and CDR2 SQIVND come from the germline V gene (reference sequence). V lost 4 bases to trimming and J lost 3 bases; unmatched junction nucleotides: 3. Written as DNA, the CDR3 is TGTGCCAGTAGTACGGACAGGGGGAGCTACGAGCAGTACTTC. Its protein is CASSTDRGSYEQYF.

The chain combines TRBV5-4 with TRBJ2-2; no firm D call. CDR1 SGHNT and CDR2 YYREEE come from the germline V gene (reference sequence). Trimming took off 4 bases at V and 0 bases at J, with 7 bases between the two ends. This CDR3 comprises 14 residues. In DNA form, the CDR3 reads TGTGCCAGCAGCAAACCGGCGAACACCGGGGAGCTGTTTTTT. This sequence encodes CASSKPANTGELFF.

The CDR3 region is CASGSTSGYYNEQFF. The CDR3 DNA reads TGTGCTAGTGGCTCGACTAGCGGTTACTACAATGAGCAGTTCTTC. J is TRBJ2-1 and V is TRBV12-5; TRBD2 aligns across 9 bases. V lost 6 bases to trimming and J lost 3 bases; unmatched junction nucleotides: 6. The CDR3 length is 15 residues. Germline CDR1 reads LGHNT; CDR2 reads FRNRAP. The entire variable domain, with the rest obtained from reference TRBV12-5 and TRBJ2-1, is as follows: DARVTQTPRHKVTEMGQEVTMRCQPILGHNTVFWYRQTMMQGLELLAYFRNRAPLDDSGMPKDRFSAEMPDATLATLKIQPSEPRDSAVYFCASGSTSGYYNEQFFGPGTRLTVL.

This sequence joins TRBV6-5 and TRBJ1-1; D uncertain. The CDR3 contains 14 residues. Germline values: CDR1 MNHEY, CDR2 SVGAGI. Trimming removed 5 bases at V and 1 base at J, with 11 bases between. In nucleotides, the CDR3 is TGTGCCAGCAGTCCCCATCAGGAGAACACTGAAGCTTTCTTT. Translated, it gives CASSPHQENTEAFF.

This clone was seen a few times. The rearrangement joins TRBV27 to TRBJ2-7; TRBD2 aligns across 8 bases. Germline V gene lookup returns CDR1 MNHEY and CDR2 SMNVEV (reference sequence). This CDR3 is built from 14 residues. V lost 4 bases, J lost 2 bases, and 4 bases stayed unmatched. The CDR3 DNA is TGTGCCAGCAGTTCTCGGGGGGGCCCCTACGAGCAGTACTTC. It encodes CASSSRGGPYEQYF.

The gene calls are TRBV2 and TRBJ2-7; TRBD2 might be the D (6 bases). There are 13 residues in the CDR3. The germline gives CDR1 SNHLY, CDR2 FYNNEI. Trimming took 4 bases from V and 2 from J, leaving 9 bases between them. DNA for the CDR3: TGTGCCAGCAGTGGGGGACTCCCCTACGAGCAGTACTTC. Translation: CASSGGLPYEQYF.

This clone was detected a few times. The rearrangement uses TRBV5-1 and TRBJ1-5, with a possible D match to TRBD1 (6 bases). V was shortened by 0 bases and J by 7 bases, with 11 bases between the two germline ends. Germline V gives CDR1 SGHRS, CDR2 YFSETQ. The CDR3 covers 14 residues. The CDR3 sequence is CASSLGGPGQPQHF. Written as DNA, the CDR3 is TGCGCCAGCAGCTTGGGGGGGCCGGGGCAGCCCCAGCATTTT.

V and J are TRBV19 and TRBJ2-3; TRBD2 matches 9 bases. The CDR3 extends over 16 amino acids. Trimming cost V 6 bases and J 5 bases; bases outside gene matches: 12. Germline CDR1 LNHDA, CDR2 SQIVND (reference sequence). The CDR3 sequence: CASSPSSGRMLDTQYF. Written as DNA, the CDR3 is TGTGCCAGTAGCCCCTCAAGCGGGAGGATGCTAGATACGCAGTATTTT.

The V call is TRBV12-3 or TRBV12-4, the J call TRBJ2-7, with D hard to call. The V end was cut by 6 bases, the J end by 3 bases, with 6 bases between. This CDR3 spans 11 amino acids. CDR3 residues: CASRRNYEQYF. The DNA of the CDR3 is TGTGCCAGCAGGCGGAACTACGAGCAGTACTTC.

This clone has more than one count but fewer than ten. The rearrangement links TRBV6-6 to TRBJ1-1; a weak D match, TRBD1 (6 bases). Trimming cost V 5 bases and J 3 bases, with 22 bases left between them. CDR3 length: 17 amino acids. The V gene's germline CDR1 is MNHNY and CDR2 SVGAGI (reference sequence). CDR3 amino acids: CASSLDPTGHGDTEAFF. The CDR3 DNA sequence: TGTGCCAGCAGTCTTGACCCAACAGGGCACGGGGACACTGAAGCTTTCTTT.

This chain uses TRBV12-5 with TRBJ2-2, with D unclear. Trimming removed 1 base at V and 6 bases at J, with 12 bases between. The CDR3 is 15 amino acids. Germline lookup yields CDR1 LGHNT and CDR2 FRNRAP. DNA for the CDR3: TGTGCTAGTGGTTTGGGAGGAGTATTGTCCGGGGAGCTGTTTTTT. This encodes CASGLGGVLSGELFF.

The V gene is TRBV18, the J gene TRBJ2-6; D call uncertain. Germline V gene data show CDR1 as KGHSH and CDR2 as LQKENI. The length of the CDR3 is 18 residues. V was shortened by 0 bases and J by 0 bases, with 12 bases between the two germline ends. The CDR3 DNA follows: TGTGCCAGCTCACCACCGGCGGCCCAGATCTCTGGGGCCAACGTCCTGACTTTC. Amino acids: CASSPPAAQISGANVLTF.

CDR3 nucleotides: TGTGCCAGCACCACTGGGGGCGGTGAAAAACTGTTTTTT. Protein: CASTTGGGEKLFF. V gene TRBV28 combines with J gene TRBJ1-4; TRBD1 might be the D (6 bases). V was pared by 7 bases and J by 7 bases, with 13 bases between. CDR1 is MDHEN and CDR2 is SYDVKM in the germline V gene. The CDR3 is 13 residues long.

This clone showed up many times. DNA for the CDR3: TGCAGTGCAAGGGACTCGGATACGCAGTATTTT. Encoded protein: CSARDSDTQYF. This chain joins TRBV20-1 and TRBJ2-3; TRBD2 might be the D (6 bases). Per the germline V gene, CDR1 is DFQATT and CDR2 is SNEGSKA (reference sequence). The CDR3 extends over 11 amino acids. V was clipped by 6 bases and J by 6 bases, with 10 bases between them.